This T cell receptor beta chain comes out of a study of blood T cell repertoires in COVID-19. Turning to the study itself: COVID-19 samples from acute and convalescent phases originated in the United States, Italy and Spain. T cells, B-cell-depleted T cells, or PBMCs provided the cDNA or gDNA that served as material.

Authors' data handling: Nucleated cell counts were estimated from reference gene primer amplification. Libraries were prepared by immunoSEQ multiplex PCR; TCRdb keeps only in-frame clonotypes and omits some of them. D and trimming come from the DNA, and the V and J calls and clone size come from that table. Among some 150,000 clones listed, about 89% were seen once. Per germline, CDR1 SEHNR and CDR2 FQNEAQ (reference sequence). The CDR3 is 15 residues long. V lost 1 base and J 2 bases, leaving 10 bases between the germline ends. The TCR sequence derives from a man in his fifties with active COVID-19. Sequencing was done on a sample of peripheral blood. The chain uses TRBV7-9 and TRBJ2-3; no clear D. DNA for the CDR3: TGTGCCAGCAGCTTAGGACTTCCCAACACAGATACGCAGTATTTT. It yields the protein CASSLGLPNTDTQYF. Drawing the rest from reference TRBV7-9 and TRBJ2-3, the complete variable domain is DTGVSQNPRHKITKRGQNVTFRCDPISEHNRLYWYRQTLGQGPEFLTYFQNEAQLEKSRLLSDRFSAERPKGSFSTLEIQRTEQGDSAMYLCASSLGLPNTDTQYFGPGTRLTVL.